The 18 T cell receptor beta chains listed next were all sequenced from one sample in a study of glioma-infiltrating T cells. Amplification of TCR alpha and beta CDR3 regions from RNA used iRepertoire nested multiplex PCR. TCRdb reanalysed the multiplex PCR reads using MiXCR and keeps one entry per CDR3 protein. The sample has a few hundred thousand distinct CDR3 sequences, more than 35% seen once. The sample was glioma tissue, nonneoplastic brain tissue, or PBMCs (not recorded which). The receptors stem from a human donor with low-grade glioma or glioblastoma, undergoing nonglioma brain surgery, or in good health (not recorded which).

This clonotype was picked up many times. This sequence joins TRBV20-1 and TRBJ2-5; no reliable D call. The CDR3 runs to 15 residues. Germline V gives CDR1 DFQATT, CDR2 SNEGSKA (reference sequence). Between the trimmed V and J ends, which lost 5 bases and 3 bases, there was a span of 19 bases. This CDR3 is CSASERWSRKETQYF. The CDR3 DNA reads as TGCAGTGCTTCAGAGAGGTGGAGCAGGAAAGAGACCCAGTACTTC.

The V and J genes are TRBV12-3 or TRBV12-4 and TRBJ1-4, with D uncertain. Trimming left V 11 bases short and J 4 bases short, with 14 bases between. The CDR3 covers 13 residues. CDR3 bases: TGTGCCGTAAAGGACGGGTTTAATGAAAAACTGTTTTTT. Its translation is CAVKDGFNEKLFF.

In the case of this clonotype: One base away lies a much larger clone, so this may be a sequencing read error. The chain recombines TRBV15 with TRBJ2-3; possible D gene TRBD1, 6 bases. The CDR3 consists of 15 residues. CDR1 and CDR2 (germline): LNHNV, YYDKDF (reference sequence). The germline V and J ends were trimmed by 5 bases and 4 bases, with 16 bases remaining between them. The CDR3 DNA follows: TGTGCCACCAGCGGGGGTTTGGGGGCCGCAGATACGCAGTATTTT. Translating gives CATSGGLGAADTQYF.

This clonotype showed up many times. Its ends do not fully match the called genes, so a read error is possible. The chain carries TRBV28 and TRBJ1-1; D unclear. This CDR3 is built from 12 residues. Per germline, CDR1 MDHEN and CDR2 SYDVKM. This CDR3 reads CASSPLGLAPAF. The CDR3 DNA reads TGTGCCAGCAGCCCATTAGGGCTTGCCCCGGCATTT.

There are many counts of this clonotype. This chain connects TRBV27 to TRBJ1-5; D gene unclear. V lost 4 bases and J 4 bases, leaving 8 bases between the germline ends. This CDR3 region has 13 residues. The germline CDR1 and CDR2 sequences are MNHEY and SMNVEV (reference sequence). The CDR3 nucleotides are TGTGCCAGCAGTTCCTTGGGTAATCAGCCCCAGCATTTT. It is translated as CASSSLGNQPQHF.

V gene TRBV29-1 combines with J gene TRBJ1-1, with 8 nucleotides matching TRBD1. J was trimmed by 3 bases and V by 6 bases; bases with no gene match: 12. Germline V gene data show CDR1 as SQVTM and CDR2 as ANQGSEA. This CDR3 spans 15 amino acids. This CDR3 is CSVRRNMDRDTEAFF. DNA for the CDR3: TGCAGCGTCCGCAGGAATATGGACAGGGACACTGAAGCTTTCTTT.

This clonotype was detected a few times. The gene calls are TRBV7-2 and TRBJ2-1; D is undetermined. The germline CDR1 and CDR2 sequences are SGHTA and FQGNSA. This CDR3 has 11 amino acids. V lost 4 bases, J lost 10 bases, and 8 bases lay in between. CDR3 residues: CASSSIQEQFF. For the CDR3, the DNA is TGTGCCAGCAGCTCGATACAGGAGCAGTTCTTC.

The chain carries TRBV7-2 and TRBJ1-5; TRBD1 is a possible D gene (5 bases). Trimming removed 3 bases at V and 0 bases at J, with 15 bases between. Germline CDR1 reads SGHTA; CDR2 reads FQGNSA. This CDR3 spans 17 amino acids. DNA of the CDR3: TGTGCCAGCAGCTTCGAAGTTACAGGTTATAGCAATCAGCCCCAGCATTTT. It translates to CASSFEVTGYSNQPQHF.

This chain connects TRBV4-1 to TRBJ2-7; maybe TRBD2 (5 bases). The CDR3 has 15 amino acids. CDR1 MGHRA and CDR2 YSYEKL come from the germline V gene. V dropped 0 bases and J dropped 6 bases, with 15 bases sitting between them. The CDR3 DNA is TGCGCCAGCAGCCAAGAGCGGGCAGCTTTTGGCGAGCAGTACTTC. Protein: CASSQERAAFGEQYF.

V is TRBV2 and J is TRBJ2-1, with TRBD2 matching over 8 bases. Looked up from germline, CDR1 is SNHLY and CDR2 is FYNNEI. J lost 2 bases, V lost 3 bases, and 6 bases had no gene match. This CDR3 has 16 amino acids. The CDR3 protein is CASSDPPAGAYNEQFF. As DNA, the CDR3 is TGTGCCAGCAGTGACCCCCCAGCGGGAGCCTACAATGAGCAGTTCTTC.

The rearrangement joins TRBV5-1 to TRBJ1-1; D unresolved. Germline lookup yields CDR1 SGHRS and CDR2 YFSETQ. Trimming took off 0 bases at V and 1 base at J, with 10 bases between the two ends. The CDR3 totals 15 residues. The CDR3, as DNA: TGCGCCAGCAGCTTGGGTAGGAACACGAACACTGAAGCTTTCTTT. Translated: CASSLGRNTNTEAFF.

This chain joins TRBV4-1 and TRBJ2-7; D is uncertain. CDR1 is MGHRA and CDR2 is YSYEKL in the germline V gene. Trimming pared 1 base from V and 7 bases from J, leaving 5 bases between. The CDR3 sequence is 11 residues long. The CDR3 DNA reads as TGCGCCAGCAGCCAAGGCGAGGAGCAGTACTTC. Encoded protein: CASSQGEEQYF.

Only a few counts were recorded for this clonotype. The V and J genes are TRBV6-5 and TRBJ1-3; a possible D gene is TRBD1 (5 bases). Germline assignment: CDR1 MNHEY and CDR2 SVGAGI. The CDR3 spans 14 residues. Trimming took off 2 bases at V and 4 bases at J, with 9 bases between the two ends. For the CDR3, the DNA is TGTGCCAGCAGTTACGGGGGACGGGGAAACACCATATATTTT. Translation gives CASSYGGRGNTIYF.

About this clonotype itself: This may stem from a read error, because a much larger clone lies one nucleotide away. The rearrangement links TRBV27 to TRBJ2-2, with D tentatively TRBD1 or TRBD2 (5 bases each). Trimming left V 3 bases short and J 5 bases short, with 16 bases between. The CDR3 is 16 residues long. The germline V gene has CDR1 MNHEY and CDR2 SMNVEV (reference sequence). The CDR3 region is CASSFIGFGATGELFF. The CDR3 DNA reads as TGTGCCAGCAGTTTTATTGGATTCGGGGCTACCGGGGAGCTGTTTTTT.

This clonotype was seen a few times. V and J are TRBV7-9 and TRBJ2-1; D could derive from TRBD1 or TRBD2 (6 bases each). With 4 bases removed from V and 5 bases from J, the gap between germline ends came to 18 bases. The V gene's germline CDR1 is SEHNR and CDR2 FQNEAQ (reference sequence). The CDR3 extends over 16 amino acids. This CDR3 reads CASSSRLDRGNNEQFF. The CDR3 DNA follows: TGTGCCAGCAGCTCCCGACTAGATAGGGGGAACAATGAGCAGTTCTTC.

This clonotype appeared a few times. CDR3 protein: CASSEYVSGVSTDTQYF. In DNA, the CDR3 is TGTGCCAGCAGTGAATATGTGTCGGGGGTTAGCACAGATACGCAGTATTTT. The chain links TRBV25-1 to TRBJ2-3; D may be TRBD2 (6 bases). CDR3 length: 17 residues. Germline V CDR1 and CDR2: MGHDK, SYGVNS. Trimming stripped 0 bases from V and 0 bases from J, with 13 bases between.

The V call is TRBV12-2, the J call TRBJ2-5. TRBV12-2 is termed a pseudogene. This CDR3 is 10 amino acids long. CDR3 DNA sequence: TGTGCAACTGGGGAAGAGACCCAGTACTTC. As protein: CATGEETQYF.

This sequence joins TRBV12-3 or TRBV12-4 and TRBJ2-5; D possibly corresponds to TRBD1 (5 bases). V was shortened by 2 bases and J by 5 bases, with 12 bases between the two germline ends. This CDR3 region has 14 residues. CDR3 sequence (DNA): TGTGCCAGCAGTTTAACATTAGGGGTGGAGACCCAGTACTTC. This translates into CASSLTLGVETQYF.